Below, 22 T cell receptor beta chains from the same sample are listed, as sequenced in a study of siplizumab effects on memory and regulatory T cells. TCRdb keeps only in-frame clones here, not all; method: immunoSEQ multiplex PCR. Here the sample spans fewer than 80,000 clones, around 93% being singletons. Sequencing was done on a sample of CD8+ T cells sorted from blood. These receptors were obtained from a human donor in good health.

The sample holds a few counts of this clone. The chain carries TRBV30 and TRBJ1-1, with 7 bases identical to TRBD1. Germline V gene sequence: CDR1 GTSNPN, CDR2 SVGIG (reference sequence). V gave up 1 base and J gave up 7 bases; unmatched junction bases: 6. The length of the CDR3 is 13 residues. CDR3: CAWSGQGSDEAFF. The CDR3 DNA sequence: TGTGCCTGGAGTGGACAGGGTAGCGATGAAGCTTTCTTT.

The chain uses TRBV7-9 and TRBJ1-2; no clear D. This CDR3 is 13 amino acids long. The V gene's germline CDR1 is SEHNR and CDR2 FQNEAQ (reference sequence). V dropped 2 bases and J dropped 6 bases, with 10 bases sitting between them. CDR3 residues: CASSLTGNNGYTF. The CDR3 coding sequence is TGTGCCAGCAGCTTAACGGGGAACAATGGCTACACCTTC.

The rearrangement uses TRBV9 and TRBJ2-2, with D perhaps matching TRBD1 or TRBD2 (6 bases each). Germline CDR1 and CDR2: SGDLS and YYNGEE. V lost 3 bases and J 3 bases, leaving 18 bases between the germline ends. The CDR3 totals 17 residues. The CDR3 protein is CASSGKPRDTDTGELFF. CDR3 DNA: TGTGCCAGCAGCGGAAAGCCGCGGGACACTGACACCGGGGAGCTGTTTTTT.

V and J are TRBV9 and TRBJ1-1, with D possibly being TRBD1 (5 bases). From germline, CDR1 is SGDLS and CDR2 YYNGEE. Trimming pared 3 bases from V and 2 bases from J, leaving 11 bases between. The CDR3 has 14 residues. The CDR3 nucleotides are TGTGCCAGCAGCGGTTCGACAGCTAACACTGAAGCTTTCTTT. It translates to CASSGSTANTEAFF.

The V call is TRBV20-1, the J call TRBJ2-1; a possible D gene is TRBD1 (5 bases). CDR1 is DFQATT and CDR2 is SNEGSKA in the germline V gene (reference sequence). Between the trimmed V and J ends, which lost 7 bases and 12 bases, there was a span of 10 bases. CDR3 length: 9 residues. CDR3 protein: CSGGHGQFF. The CDR3 nucleotides are TGCAGTGGGGGCCATGGGCAGTTCTTC.

The chain couples TRBV18 to TRBJ2-4; possibly TRBD2 for D (5 bases). Trimming took 4 bases from V and 8 from J, leaving 9 bases between them. In germline, CDR1 is KGHSH, CDR2 LQKENI. This CDR3 spans 12 amino acids. The CDR3 DNA follows: TGTGCCAGCTCACGCGGGTTAGACATTCAGTACTTC. This gives the protein CASSRGLDIQYF. Combining the CDR3 with reference TRBV18 and TRBJ2-4 gives the whole variable domain NAGVMQNPRHLVRRRGQEARLRCSPMKGHSHVYWYRQLPEEGLKFMVYLQKENIIDESGMPKERFSAEFPKEGPSILRIQQVVRGDSAAYFCASSRGLDIQYFGAGTRLSVL.

The chain combines TRBV5-6 with TRBJ2-1; the D call may be TRBD1 or TRBD2 (6 bases each). Trimming stripped 0 bases from V and 7 bases from J, with 14 bases between. The CDR3 is made up of 15 amino acids. CDR1 SGHDT and CDR2 YYEEEE come from the germline V gene. The chain's CDR3 is CASSLEGQGRNEQFF. DNA for the CDR3: TGTGCCAGCAGCTTGGAAGGGCAGGGGAGGAATGAGCAGTTCTTC.

This clone was recorded once. The chain links TRBV7-6 to TRBJ2-3, with D perhaps matching TRBD2 (6 bases). This CDR3 contains 16 residues. Germline loops: CDR1 SGHVS, CDR2 FNYEAQ. The V and J ends lost 1 base and 2 bases respectively, with 13 bases between them. The CDR3 loop is CASSLGVGGPTDTQYF. Written as DNA, the CDR3 is TGTGCCAGCAGCTTAGGGGTCGGGGGACCCACAGATACGCAGTATTTT.

This rearrangement joins TRBV19 to TRBJ1-2; the match to TRBD1 covers 10 bases. V lost 7 bases, J lost 7 bases, and 6 bases stayed unmatched. Germline lookup yields CDR1 LNHDA and CDR2 SQIVND (reference sequence). The CDR3 extends over 13 amino acids. Here the CDR3 reads CASNLDRGLGYTF. The CDR3 DNA follows: TGTGCCAGTAACCTTGACAGGGGGCTTGGCTACACCTTC.

The genes are TRBV25-1 and TRBJ2-7, with TRBD1 identical over 9 bases. J lost 5 bases, V lost 9 bases, and 11 bases had no gene match. The CDR3 consists of 14 residues. Per the germline V gene, CDR1 is MGHDK and CDR2 is SYGVNS. CDR3 protein: CASSPGQGVNEQYF. In DNA, the CDR3 is TGTGCCAGTTCCCCGGGACAGGGAGTGAACGAGCAGTACTTC.

The chain is built from TRBV29-1 and TRBJ1-1; D gene unclear. Germline values: CDR1 SQVTM, CDR2 ANQGSEA. The CDR3 is made up of 12 amino acids. Trimming cost V 3 bases and J 4 bases, with 9 bases left between them. DNA for the CDR3: TGCAGCGTTGAGGAAGGGATCACTGAAGCTTTCTTT. Protein sequence: CSVEEGITEAFF.

The chain joins TRBV7-9 to TRBJ1-2; the D is unclear. V dropped 4 bases and J dropped 1 base, with 16 bases sitting between them. This CDR3 is 16 amino acids long. Germline V gives CDR1 SEHNR, CDR2 FQNEAQ (reference sequence). CDR3 in amino acids: CASSSLSGAFNYGYTF. The CDR3 coding sequence is TGTGCCAGCAGCTCGCTGTCGGGAGCGTTTAACTATGGCTACACCTTC.

V gene TRBV18 combines with J gene TRBJ2-7; D is uncertain. The germline V gene encodes CDR1 KGHSH and CDR2 LQKENI. Trimming pared 1 base from V and 2 bases from J, leaving 15 bases between. The length of the CDR3 is 16 residues. CDR3 in amino acids: CASSPLSDGAPYEQYF. CDR3 bases: TGTGCCAGCTCACCACTATCCGACGGAGCCCCCTACGAGCAGTACTTC.

The V gene is TRBV28, the J gene TRBJ2-2; possibly TRBD1 or TRBD2 for D (6 bases each). The V end was cut by 6 bases, the J end by 5 bases, with 13 bases between. CDR1 is MDHEN, CDR2 SYDVKM, per germline. CDR3 length: 14 residues. The CDR3 DNA is TGTGCCAGCAGACCGGTAGGGGGGACCGGGGAGCTGTTTTTT. Translated, it gives CASRPVGGTGELFF.

The CDR3 loop is CASSLGWGANYGYTF. The CDR3 DNA reads as TGTGCCAGCAGTTTAGGGTGGGGGGCTAACTATGGCTACACCTTC. The genes are TRBV28 and TRBJ1-2, with a weak D call TRBD1 (5 bases). The CDR3 loop spans 15 amino acids. Deletions cut 2 bases from V and 0 bases from J, with 10 bases between. Per the germline V gene, CDR1 is MDHEN and CDR2 is SYDVKM.

The rearrangement joins TRBV19 to TRBJ1-6; tentatively, D is TRBD1 (5 bases). CDR1 and CDR2 from the germline V gene are LNHDA and SQIVND (reference sequence). This CDR3 region has 15 residues. Trimming removed 4 bases at V and 9 bases at J, with 16 bases between. The CDR3 region is CASSTGVQGFSPLHF. The CDR3 DNA reads TGTGCCAGTAGTACCGGGGTCCAGGGTTTTTCACCCCTCCACTTT.

This sequence joins TRBV15 and TRBJ1-3; TRBD1 matches at 7 bases. After removal of 1 base from V and 2 bases from J, the junction contained 11 bases not matched to a gene. There are 18 residues in the CDR3. Germline loops: CDR1 LNHNV, CDR2 YYDKDF (reference sequence). Written as DNA, the CDR3 is TGTGCCACCAGCAGAGGAACTCCCGACAGGGTCGCTGGAAACACCATATATTTT. Translating it yields CATSRGTPDRVAGNTIYF.

The rearrangement uses TRBV6-4 and TRBJ1-6; D possibly corresponds to TRBD1 (5 bases). Trimming removed 4 bases at V and 10 bases at J, with 11 bases between. The CDR3 spans 13 residues. Germline loops: CDR1 MRHNA, CDR2 SNTAGT. The CDR3 is CASSAQGGSPLHF. The CDR3 DNA reads TGTGCCAGCAGTGCTCAGGGAGGATCACCCCTCCACTTT.

The gene calls are TRBV6-4 and TRBJ2-1, with 7 bases aligning to TRBD2. The CDR3 has 13 amino acids. Per germline, CDR1 MRHNA and CDR2 SNTAGT. V lost 6 bases, J lost 8 bases, and 7 bases stayed unmatched. The CDR3 protein is CASSHGEGYEQFF. In DNA form, the CDR3 reads TGTGCCAGCAGCCACGGGGAGGGATATGAGCAGTTCTTC.

The chain couples TRBV4-3 to TRBJ2-3, with TRBD1 matching 9 bases. After removal of 0 bases from V and 6 bases from J, the junction contained 4 bases not matched to a gene. Germline assignment: CDR1 LGHNA and CDR2 YSLEER. The CDR3 totals 15 residues. CDR3 protein: CASSQDTGGADTQYF. The CDR3 DNA follows: TGCGCCAGCAGCCAAGATACAGGGGGCGCGGATACGCAGTATTTT.

This clone is a singleton in its sample. This chain uses TRBV4-1 with TRBJ1-6; D uncertain. The CDR3 runs 17 residues. The V end lost 6 bases, the J end lost 9 bases, and 24 bases lay between the germline ends. The germline gives CDR1 MGHRA, CDR2 YSYEKL. The CDR3: CASRQSVRALDSSPLHF. CDR3 DNA: TGCGCCAGCAGACAATCAGTCCGGGCTCTGGATAGTTCACCCCTCCACTTT.

The chain joins TRBV7-9 to TRBJ2-3; 9 nucleotides align to TRBD2. J gave up 5 bases and V 3 bases, and 9 bases lay outside the gene matches. Looked up from germline, CDR1 is SEHNR and CDR2 is FQNEAQ (reference sequence). This CDR3 comprises 16 residues. CDR3 bases: TGTGCCAGCAGCTTCTTTAGCGGGGGTTCTGGAGATACGCAGTATTTT. It is translated as CASSFFSGGSGDTQYF.